This TCR beta chain was captured by sequencing in a study of molecular identifiers for immune sequencing clone quantification. Whole-study findings and limits: Clones above 20 RNA copies contained over 97% of effector molecules and under 1% of naive molecules.

This clonotype was recorded a few times. No antigen is known for it. Sorting recovered naive CD8 T cells on a CD8+CD4-CCR7+CD45RA+ profile. The germline gives CDR1 MNHNY, CDR2 SVGAGI (reference sequence). This CDR3 has 12 amino acids. Trimming shortened V by 7 bases and J by 0 bases, and 4 bases separated the two germline ends. Listed TCR primers, together with previously described methods, were used for the bulk TCR libraries. MiXCR, run by TCRdb on the PCR reads, gives a single entry per CDR3 protein. The sample carries about 640,000 distinct CDR3 sequences, around 20% recorded once. The sequence was collected from a human donor in good health. Some libraries in this study had Jurkat cell RNA spiked in. Material for sequencing was naive CD8+ T cells from blood, with Jurkat cell RNA spiked in. Subset here: FACS-sorted CD8+CD4-CCR7+CD45RA+ naive T cells. J is TRBJ1-3 and V is TRBV6-6; no definite D call. The CDR3 nucleotides are TGTGCCAGCAAAGACTCTGGAAACACCATATATTTT. Translated, it gives CASKDSGNTIYF.